This record concerns one T cell receptor beta chain sequence. Its target is not known. V gave up 4 bases and J gave up 7 bases; unmatched junction bases: 7. The germline V gene encodes CDR1 SGDLS and CDR2 YYNGEE. The CDR3 consists of 14 residues. Broader study findings: The larger cohort examined one V-J beta rearrangement, not whole repertoires.

Semi-nested PCR with Nested Universal Primer A followed constant-region reverse priming of full-length variable regions. In TCRdb, the 5' RACE reads were re-called with MiXCR into one record per CDR3 protein. The sample has fewer than 55,000 distinct CDR3 sequences; over 20% are singletons. Tregs were sorted as CD4+CD25+CD127-/low cells. Input material: Tregs sorted from a lymph node. This TCR came from a female donor with breast cancer. This chain connects TRBV9 to TRBJ2-1; TRBD1 matches at 8 bases. The CDR3 is CASSPGQGTNEQFF. CDR3 DNA: TGTGCCAGCAGCCCCGGACAGGGTACTAATGAGCAGTTCTTC.